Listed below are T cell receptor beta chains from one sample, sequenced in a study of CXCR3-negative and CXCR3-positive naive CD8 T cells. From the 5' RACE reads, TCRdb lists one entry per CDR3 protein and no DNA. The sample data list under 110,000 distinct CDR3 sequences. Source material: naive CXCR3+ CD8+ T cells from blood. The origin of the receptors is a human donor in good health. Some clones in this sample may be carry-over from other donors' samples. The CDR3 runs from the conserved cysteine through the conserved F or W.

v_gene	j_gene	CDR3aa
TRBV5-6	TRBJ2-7	CASSLTPNSYEQYF
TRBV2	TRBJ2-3	CASTNLEGTDTQYF
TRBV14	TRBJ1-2	CASSQIDGAFYGYTF
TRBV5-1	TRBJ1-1	CASSLGLGRTEALF
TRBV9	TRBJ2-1	CASSVEEDRVVGEQFF
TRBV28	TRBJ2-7	CASSFSASVSPAYEQYF
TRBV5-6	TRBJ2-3	CASSRGLAGMADTQYF
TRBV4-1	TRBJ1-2	CASSLQTVNYGYTF
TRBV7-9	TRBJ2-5	CASSLSAGNPQETQYF
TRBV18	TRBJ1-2	CASSPDDSGYGYTF
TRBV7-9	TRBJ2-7	CASSLEARQGYYDEQYF
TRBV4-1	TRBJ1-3	CASRHVDDSGNTIYF
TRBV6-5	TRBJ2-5	CASGTLAGDRPETQYF
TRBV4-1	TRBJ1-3	CASSPYDVNPGNTIYF
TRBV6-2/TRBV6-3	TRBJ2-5	CASSYSRGETQYF
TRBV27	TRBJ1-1	CASSSGLRNTEAFF
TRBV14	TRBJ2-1	CASSSFQGSYNEQFF
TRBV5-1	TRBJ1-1	CASSSGPIAAEAFF
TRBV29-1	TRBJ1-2	CSVESRGRGYTF
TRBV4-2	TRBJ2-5	CASSQINDGTPQETQYF